The 13 T cell receptor beta chains listed next were all sequenced from one sample in a study of spatial heterogeneity in lung cancer. Specified time point: blood at routine non-recurrence follow-up after resection. TCRdb ran MiXCR on the 5' RACE reads and lists one entry per CDR3 protein. The top ten clones hold 20% of a sample with 18,000 or so distinct CDR3 sequences, less than 9.5% of them seen once. The sequenced sample was PBMCs, obtained at follow-up. These receptors were obtained from a male donor with early-stage non-small cell lung cancer.

This clonotype has ten or more counts. The V call is TRBV2, the J call TRBJ2-7; D may be TRBD1 (7 bases). Germline V CDR1 and CDR2: SNHLY, FYNNEI. The germline V and J ends were trimmed by 6 bases and 3 bases, with 12 bases remaining between them. This CDR3 comprises 13 residues. The CDR3 sequence is CASSGGGGYEQYF. CDR3 sequence (DNA): TGTGCCAGCAGCGGAGGGGGCGGCTACGAGCAGTACTTC.

This clonotype is medium-sized within its sample. This sequence joins TRBV2 and TRBJ2-7; a weak D match, TRBD2 (5 bases). This CDR3 has 14 residues. Per the germline V gene, CDR1 is SNHLY and CDR2 is FYNNEI. Trimming took 1 base from V and 0 from J, leaving 7 bases between them. The CDR3 bases are TGTGCCAGCAGTGAAGGGGAGACCTCCTACGAGCAGTACTTC. The encoded protein is CASSEGETSYEQYF. Based on the CDR3 plus reference TRBV2 and TRBJ2-7, the full variable domain is EPEVTQTPSHQVTQMGQEVILRCVPISNHLYFYWYRQILGQKVEFLVSFYNNEISEKSEIFDDQFSVERPDGSNFTLKIRSTKLEDSAMYFCASSEGETSYEQYFGPGTRLTVT.

Relative to its sample, this clonotype is medium-sized (0.01 to 0.1%). The chain combines TRBV19 with TRBJ1-5, with 7 nucleotides matching TRBD1. The trim removed 3 bases at V and 1 base at J, leaving 12 bases unmatched. This CDR3 contains 18 residues. CDR1 is LNHDA and CDR2 is SQIVND in the germline V gene (reference sequence). DNA of the CDR3: TGTGCCAGTAGTATGCGAGGAGGGGGACAGACCAGCAATCAGCCCCAGCATTTT. Translating gives CASSMRGGGQTSNQPQHF.

The V call is TRBV7-9, the J call TRBJ1-1; 8 bases map to TRBD1. The CDR3 length is 14 residues. Germline V gives CDR1 SEHNR, CDR2 FQNEAQ (reference sequence). V lost 8 bases to trimming and J lost 7 bases; unmatched junction nucleotides: 12. CDR3 region: CASGPAGTGREAFF. Here the CDR3 DNA reads TGTGCCAGCGGACCCGCCGGGACAGGCCGTGAAGCTTTCTTT.

This clonotype was found many times. The chain couples TRBV29-1 to TRBJ1-3, with TRBD1 matching over 8 bases. The CDR3 has 15 amino acids. CDR1 SQVTM and CDR2 ANQGSEA come from the germline V gene. With 4 bases clipped from V and 0 bases from J, the junction kept 5 bases outside the gene matches. The chain's CDR3 is CSVVEDRVSGNTIYF. The CDR3 DNA is TGCAGCGTTGTCGAGGACAGGGTCTCTGGAAACACCATATATTTT.

This clonotype was counted many times. The V gene is TRBV4-2, the J gene TRBJ2-7; 9 bases map to TRBD2. CDR3 size: 15 residues. In germline, CDR1 is LGHNA, CDR2 YNFKEQ. V shed 0 bases, J shed 5 bases, and the junction held 5 bases outside the gene matches. The CDR3 coding sequence is TGTGCCAGCAGCCAAGAGGCGGGGGGGCCGAACGAGCAGTACTTC. Its protein is CASSQEAGGPNEQYF.

This clonotype was observed many times. The genes are TRBV28 and TRBJ1-5; D might be TRBD1 (5 bases). V lost 6 bases, J lost 7 bases, and 16 bases lay in between. The germline V gene encodes CDR1 MDHEN and CDR2 SYDVKM. The CDR3 sequence is 14 residues long. The CDR3 coding sequence is TGTGCCAGCAGACCAGGAGGGGAAAGGCAGCCCCAGCATTTT. This encodes CASRPGGERQPQHF.

J is TRBJ1-5 and V is TRBV27; D might be TRBD1 (6 bases). From germline, CDR1 is MNHEY and CDR2 SMNVEV (reference sequence). The CDR3 extends over 15 amino acids. Trimming stripped 5 bases from V and 4 bases from J, with 15 bases between. The CDR3 loop reads CASSQSMRGNQPQHF. CDR3 nucleotide sequence: TGTGCCAGCAGTCAATCCATGAGGGGGAATCAGCCCCAGCATTTT.

As regards this clonotype: It may be a read error: a sequence one base away is much more abundant. Since the CDR3 does not end with the conserved phenylalanine or tryptophan, this likely comes from a read error. This sequence joins TRBV20-1 and TRBJ2-3, with D maybe TRBD2 (6 bases). The length of the CDR3 is 13 residues. CDR1 is DFQATT and CDR2 is SNEGSKA in the germline V gene (reference sequence). V gave up 5 bases and J gave up 4 bases, with 13 bases separating them. CDR3 in amino acids: CSALMRGPDTQYI. CDR3 in DNA: TGCAGTGCTCTCATGCGGGGTCCAGATACGCAGTATATT.

The V and J genes are TRBV3-1 and TRBJ2-7, with D uncertain. Germline V gene data show CDR1 as LGHDT and CDR2 as YNNKEL (reference sequence). The CDR3 length is 16 residues. V was cut by 2 bases and J by 0 bases, with 14 bases left in between. The CDR3 nucleotides are TGTGCCAGCAGCCAACTCGGGTTTTCCAACTCCTACGAGCAGTACTTC. Encoded protein: CASSQLGFSNSYEQYF.

This clonotype was seen at least ten times. The chain recombines TRBV11-2 with TRBJ1-3; no clear D gene. Germline loops: CDR1 SGHAT, CDR2 FQNNGV. The germline V and J ends were trimmed by 2 bases and 2 bases, with 7 bases remaining between them. This CDR3 has 14 amino acids. The CDR3 reads CASSLREPGNTIYF. CDR3 coding DNA: TGTGCCAGCAGCTTAAGGGAGCCTGGAAACACCATATATTTT.

There are many counts of this clonotype. This chain connects TRBV19 to TRBJ2-7; TRBD2 agrees at 14 bases. Germline-derived CDR1 and CDR2 are LNHDA and SQIVND (reference sequence). The ends lost 6 bases at V and 2 bases at J; junction bases unmatched: 9. The CDR3 spans 17 residues. The CDR3 sequence is CASSSGLAGGIAYEQYF. The CDR3 coding sequence is TGTGCCAGTAGCTCTGGACTAGCGGGAGGTATCGCCTACGAGCAGTACTTC. Combining the CDR3 with reference TRBV19 and TRBJ2-7 gives the whole variable domain DGGITQSPKYLFRKEGQNVTLSCEQNLNHDAMYWYRQDPGQGLRLIYYSQIVNDFQKGDIAEGYSVSREKKESFPLTVTSAQKNPTAFYLCASSSGLAGGIAYEQYFGPGTRLTVT.

This clonotype occurred many times. The V call is TRBV20-1, the J call TRBJ1-5; D call uncertain. Germline-derived CDR1 and CDR2 are DFQATT and SNEGSKA (reference sequence). The CDR3 loop spans 12 amino acids. The V end was cut by 1 base, the J end by 4 bases, with 5 bases between. The CDR3 sequence: CSARGGNQPQHF. The CDR3 DNA sequence: TGCAGTGCTAGAGGAGGAAATCAGCCCCAGCATTTT.